What follows are 18 T cell receptor beta chains derived from one specimen sequenced in a study of CD8 T cells in Susac syndrome. Roughly 0.45 to 1 ug RNA was reverse transcribed with random hexamers. TCRdb re-derived calls from the immunoSEQ multiplex PCR reads in MiXCR, one entry per CDR3 protein. The sample has about 90,000 distinct CDR3 sequences, 90% to 95% seen once. Sequenced material: CD8+ T cells from PBMCs. All receptors come from a human donor in good health.

J is TRBJ1-6 and V is TRBV5-6, with D maybe TRBD1 (5 bases). Trimming took off 6 bases at V and 10 bases at J, with 17 bases between the two ends. The CDR3 is made up of 14 amino acids. The germline gives CDR1 SGHDT, CDR2 YYEEEE. The CDR3 nucleotides are TGTGCCAGCACTTCTCGGGTGGACATATCACCCCTCCACTTT. This gives the protein CASTSRVDISPLHF.

This chain uses TRBV7-3 with TRBJ1-1; D not certain. Trimming took 2 bases from V and 10 from J, leaving 17 bases between them. The CDR3 length is 14 residues. From germline, CDR1 is SGHTA and CDR2 FQGTGA. The DNA of the CDR3 is TGTGCCAGCAGCTTAGGTTGGGCAGGTTGGGGAGCTTTCTTT. Translating it yields CASSLGWAGWGAFF.

The rearrangement links TRBV30 to TRBJ2-7; TRBD1 matches at 10 bases. The CDR3 loop spans 14 amino acids. Germline V lookup: CDR1 GTSNPN, CDR2 SVGIG (reference sequence). V was pared by 3 bases and J by 4 bases, with 6 bases of the junction left unmatched. The CDR3 region has the DNA TGTGCCTGGAGGCGGGACAGGGGTTATTACGAGCAGTACTTC. This codes for CAWRRDRGYYEQYF.

The genes are TRBV9 and TRBJ2-5; possibly TRBD2 for D (7 bases). This CDR3 contains 15 residues. Germline CDR1 reads SGDLS; CDR2 reads YYNGEE. Trimming took 3 bases from V and 5 from J, leaving 17 bases between them. The CDR3, as DNA: TGTGCCAGCAGCGGGAACGGGGGGCGTCAGGAGACCCAGTACTTC. It translates to CASSGNGGRQETQYF.

There are a few counts of this clonotype. This chain connects TRBV6-1 to TRBJ2-3; a weak D match, TRBD2 (5 bases). The CDR3 consists of 13 residues. The V gene lost 7 bases and the J gene lost 7 bases, with 15 bases spanning the gap. Germline V lookup: CDR1 MNHNS, CDR2 SASEGT. CDR3 protein: CASNAEVHNTQYF. CDR3 nucleotides: TGTGCCAGCAACGCGGAGGTTCACAATACGCAGTATTTT.

The rearrangement joins TRBV6-5 to TRBJ1-2; D possibly corresponds to TRBD1 (6 bases). This CDR3 has 17 residues. Looked up from germline, CDR1 is MNHEY and CDR2 is SVGAGI. Trimming pared 0 bases from V and 0 bases from J, leaving 14 bases between. CDR3 nucleotides: TGTGCCAGCAGTTACTCGAGGTCAGCAGGGGCTAACTATGGCTACACCTTC. Protein product: CASSYSRSAGANYGYTF.

V and J are TRBV5-1 and TRBJ1-2, with D hard to call. Germline V gives CDR1 SGHRS, CDR2 YFSETQ. CDR3 length: 13 residues. V lost 0 bases to trimming and J lost 5 bases, with 8 bases between them. CDR3 region: CASSLEEKYGYTF. Here the CDR3 DNA reads TGCGCCAGCAGCTTGGAGGAGAAGTATGGCTACACCTTC.

The chain links TRBV11-2 to TRBJ2-2; D unresolved. This CDR3 is built from 15 residues. Trimming pared 1 base from V and 5 bases from J, leaving 11 bases between. Germline lookup yields CDR1 SGHAT and CDR2 FQNNGV. CDR3 coding DNA: TGTGCCAGCAGCTTAGCCGGACCCCAAACCGGGGAGCTGTTTTTT. Encoded protein: CASSLAGPQTGELFF.

The chain recombines TRBV7-9 with TRBJ1-2, with 7 nucleotides matching TRBD1. CDR3 length equals 15 residues. Germline V gene data show CDR1 as SEHNR and CDR2 as FQNEAQ (reference sequence). V shed 5 bases, J shed 0 bases, and the junction held 6 bases outside the gene matches. CDR3 sequence (DNA): TGTGCCAGCAGCCCTCGACAGGGTACTAACTATGGCTACACCTTC. Translated, it gives CASSPRQGTNYGYTF.

The chain carries TRBV15 and TRBJ1-4; no firm D call. V was cut by 5 bases and J by 8 bases, with 12 bases left in between. CDR1 is LNHNV and CDR2 is YYDKDF in the germline V gene (reference sequence). The CDR3 is 13 amino acids. In nucleotides, the CDR3 is TGTGCCACCAGCGGTGAAGGGAGGGAAAAACTGTTTTTT. Protein: CATSGEGREKLFF.

The chain carries TRBV7-8 and TRBJ2-5; a weak D match, TRBD2 (6 bases). Trimming stripped 1 base from V and 4 bases from J, with 13 bases between. This CDR3 contains 15 residues. Germline V gene lookup returns CDR1 SGHVS and CDR2 FQNEAQ. CDR3 sequence reads: CASSLGVLRGETQYF. DNA for the CDR3: TGTGCCAGCAGCTTAGGGGTTTTGCGGGGAGAGACCCAGTACTTC.

The V and J genes are TRBV20-1 and TRBJ2-7; D tentatively reads TRBD1 or TRBD2 (5 bases each). The CDR3 is 14 amino acids. The V end was cut by 1 base, the J end by 2 bases, with 12 bases between. In germline, CDR1 is DFQATT, CDR2 SNEGSKA (reference sequence). The DNA for the CDR3 is TGCAGTGCTAGAGTGGGGGACCGAACCTACGAGCAGTACTTC. Amino acids: CSARVGDRTYEQYF.

The DNA of the CDR3 is TGTGCCAGACGAAGCGGGGGTTACAATGAGCAGTTCTTC. Translated: CARRSGGYNEQFF. V usage is TRBV2 and J usage is TRBJ2-1, with 8 bases fitting TRBD2. The junction had 5 bases not matched to a gene; V was cut back by 9 bases and J by 4 bases. CDR3 length: 13 residues. Germline V gives CDR1 SNHLY, CDR2 FYNNEI.

The CDR3 bases are TGTGCTAGTGGTTTGGTACGGCGGCAGTCCACTGAAGCTTTCTTT. Amino acid sequence: CASGLVRRQSTEAFF. V and J are TRBV12-5 and TRBJ1-1; D gene ambiguous. V was pared by 0 bases and J by 4 bases, with 12 bases between. Germline values: CDR1 LGHNT, CDR2 FRNRAP. The CDR3 sequence is 15 residues long. Supplemented by reference TRBV12-5 and TRBJ1-1, the full variable domain reads DARVTQTPRHKVTEMGQEVTMRCQPILGHNTVFWYRQTMMQGLELLAYFRNRAPLDDSGMPKDRFSAEMPDATLATLKIQPSEPRDSAVYFCASGLVRRQSTEAFFGQGTRLTVV.

CDR3 in amino acids: CASSLGRWSNEKLFF. As DNA, the CDR3 is TGCGCCAGCAGCTTGGGGCGGTGGTCCAATGAAAAACTGTTTTTT. V and J are TRBV5-1 and TRBJ1-4; D call uncertain. CDR3 length: 15 amino acids. The germline V gene encodes CDR1 SGHRS and CDR2 YFSETQ. Trimming took 0 bases from V and 5 from J, leaving 11 bases between them.

The CDR3 loop reads CASSFLVEGEVSQFF. CDR3 bases: TGTGCCAGCAGTTTTTTGGTAGAGGGCGAAGTGTCGCAGTTCTTC. This rearrangement joins TRBV12-3 or TRBV12-4 to TRBJ2-1; D may be TRBD2 (5 bases). This CDR3 contains 15 residues. V was cut by 3 bases and J by 12 bases, with 21 bases left in between.

This clonotype was observed a single time. The rearrangement links TRBV5-4 to TRBJ1-4; tentatively, D is TRBD1 (6 bases). The CDR3 covers 17 residues. Germline V gene sequence: CDR1 SGHNT, CDR2 YYREEE (reference sequence). V gave up 4 bases and J gave up 8 bases, with 24 bases separating them. CDR3 residues: CASSPALGSRGEEKLFF. The CDR3 region has the DNA TGTGCCAGCAGCCCGGCCTTAGGTTCCAGGGGAGAAGAAAAACTGTTTTTT.

This clonotype has only one observation. This chain links TRBV5-1 with TRBJ1-5; D possibly corresponds to TRBD1 (6 bases). Germline V CDR1 and CDR2: SGHRS, YFSETQ. V was clipped by 1 base and J by 4 bases, with 9 bases between them. The CDR3 covers 14 residues. The CDR3 region has the DNA TGCGCCAGCAGCTTGCCAGGGGAGAATCAGCCCCAGCATTTT. Translation: CASSLPGENQPQHF. The variable domain in full, with the rest retrieved from reference TRBV5-1 and TRBJ1-5, is KAGVTQTPRYLIKTRGQQVTLSCSPISGHRSVSWYQQTPGQGLQFLFEYFSETQRNKGNFPGRFSGRQFSNSRSEMNVSTLELGDSALYLCASSLPGENQPQHFGDGTRLSIL.